The clone carrying this T cell receptor (beta chain) was counted between two and nine times. Its antigen is undetermined. Gene names and germline match the mouse. The observed sequence ends 1 residue before the CDR3 terminus, with the missing tail filled in from the germline J gene. Time point specified: mouse harvest day 7 after allogeneic transplant. The graft held 10^6 splenic CD5+ T cells and 10^7 T-cell-depleted bone marrow cells. The V end was cut by 3 bases, the J end by 2 bases, with 10 bases between. Per the germline V gene, CDR1 is NNHNN and CDR2 is SYGAGS (reference sequence). The CDR3 has 14 residues. Produced via immunoSEQ multiplex PCR; TCRdb's table is partial and in-frame only. This table has about 6,600 clones, roughly 45% appearing once. The sample comes from a study of tissue T cells after allogeneic stem cell transplantation. Study-wide findings and caveats: Only a limited share of tissue TCRs appeared in blood or spleen. Few T cell clones were shared across patients, but motif clusters showed tissue-specific shared signatures.

Sequencing was performed on lymph node tissue. The rearrangement uses TRBV13-2 and TRBJ2-4, with D perhaps matching TRBD1 (5 bases). The sequence derives from a female BALB/c mouse given C57BL/6 T cells with graft-versus-host disease after an allogeneic hematopoietic cell transplant. CDR3 bases read: TGTGCCAGCGGTGTCTCAGGGATTCAAAACACCTTGTAC. The encoded protein is CASGVSGIQNTLY. In full, the CDR3 is CASGVSGIQNTLYF.